At least ten counts were recorded for the clone carrying this TCR beta chain. The antigen remains unidentified. These data come from a study of Graves' ophthalmopathy and Graves' hyperthyroidism. Study-level background: Upon initial diagnosis and before any treatment, peripheral blood was collected. Regarding the study as a whole: Blood contained most expanded thyroid clonotypes exceeding 0.001 frequency.

TCR beta CDR3 amplification used RNA transcripts. The first-round RT-PCR employed HTBI primers together with the Qiagen OneStep RT-PCR kit. A multiplex PCR was then performed as the second round. TCRdb re-analysed the multiplex PCR reads in MiXCR, keeping a single row per CDR3 protein. The sample consists of 450,000 or so distinct CDR3 sequences, roughly an eighth of them appearing once. Excluded were patients with other autoimmune diseases, uncontrolled infections, pregnancy or lactation. The ends lost 0 bases at V and 4 bases at J; junction bases unmatched: 9. CDR3 length: 16 amino acids. Per germline, CDR1 SGHRS and CDR2 YFSETQ.

The J gene is TRBJ1-1, the V gene TRBV5-1, with 7 bases aligning to TRBD1. The source is a woman aged 25 to 45 with Graves' ophthalmopathy. Sequencing was carried out using blood. CDR3 DNA sequence: TGCGCCAGCAGCTTGGGACACGGACAGGCTGGCACTGAAGCTTTCTTT. Translation: CASSLGHGQAGTEAFF.